This T cell receptor (beta chain) stems from a study of tumor and adjacent non-tumor tissue in lung cancer. V lost 4 bases to trimming and J lost 6 bases; unmatched junction nucleotides: 5. Germline-derived CDR1 and CDR2 are SQVTM and ANQGSEA. The CDR3 runs to 13 residues. The template was RNA from unsorted bulk tissue. Distant lung tissue was collected more than 3 cm away from the tumor edge. A remark on this clonotype: The antigen is undetermined. A read error is possible here, since a much larger clone lies one base away.

General study findings and limits: TCR diversity was significantly greater in tumor than normal lung tissue. Shorter survival was associated with higher TCR diversity in tumors. In normal lung, the top 100 clones were significantly more dominant than in tumor.

A modified ARM-PCR protocol with three rounds of nested PCR amplified TCRbeta. TCRdb reanalysed the multiplex PCR reads using MiXCR and keeps one entry per CDR3 protein. The sample records around 40,000 distinct CDR3 sequences, around three fifths being singletons. Sample: distant non-tumor lung tissue. The chain is built from TRBV29-1 and TRBJ2-3; 9 positions match TRBD1. This sequence originates from a man aged 50 or older with non-small cell lung cancer. The CDR3: CSVAGQGDDTQYF. The CDR3 DNA reads as TGCAGCGTTGCGGGACAGGGTGATGATACGCAGTATTTT.